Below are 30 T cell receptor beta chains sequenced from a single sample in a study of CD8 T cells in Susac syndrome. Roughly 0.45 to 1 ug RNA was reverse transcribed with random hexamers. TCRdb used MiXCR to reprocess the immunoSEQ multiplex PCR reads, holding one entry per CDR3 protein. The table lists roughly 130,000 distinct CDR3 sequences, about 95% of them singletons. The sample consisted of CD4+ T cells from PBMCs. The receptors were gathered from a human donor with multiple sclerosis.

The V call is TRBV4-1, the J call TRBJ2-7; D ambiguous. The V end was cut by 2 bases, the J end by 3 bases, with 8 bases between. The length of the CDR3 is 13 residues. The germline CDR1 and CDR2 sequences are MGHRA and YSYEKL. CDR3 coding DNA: TGCGCCAGCAGCCAACAAGACGGCTACGAGCAGTACTTC. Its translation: CASSQQDGYEQYF.

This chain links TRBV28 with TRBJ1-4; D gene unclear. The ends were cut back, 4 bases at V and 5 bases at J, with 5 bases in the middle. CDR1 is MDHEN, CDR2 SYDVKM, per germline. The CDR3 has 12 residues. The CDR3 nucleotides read TGTGCCAGCAGTTCACTGAATGAAAAACTGTTTTTT. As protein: CASSSLNEKLFF.

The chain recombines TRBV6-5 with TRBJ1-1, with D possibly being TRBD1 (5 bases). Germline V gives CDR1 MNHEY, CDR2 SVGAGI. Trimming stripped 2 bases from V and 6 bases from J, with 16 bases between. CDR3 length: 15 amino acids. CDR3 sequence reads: CASSYHGPGDAEAFF. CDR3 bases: TGTGCCAGCAGTTACCACGGGCCGGGGGATGCTGAAGCTTTCTTT.

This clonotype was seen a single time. For the CDR3, the DNA is TGTGCCAGCAGTAAAAACAGGGCCTACGAGCAGTACTTC. This translates into CASSKNRAYEQYF. V usage is TRBV6-1 and J usage is TRBJ2-7; maybe TRBD1 (6 bases). Per germline, CDR1 MNHNS and CDR2 SASEGT. Trimming removed 5 bases at V and 2 bases at J, with 10 bases between. The CDR3 has 13 amino acids.

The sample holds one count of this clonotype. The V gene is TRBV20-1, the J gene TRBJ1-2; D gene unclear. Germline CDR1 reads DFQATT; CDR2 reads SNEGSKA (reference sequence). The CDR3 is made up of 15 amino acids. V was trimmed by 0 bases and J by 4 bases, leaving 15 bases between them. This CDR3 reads CSARDPGNSIYGYTF. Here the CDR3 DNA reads TGCAGTGCTAGAGATCCGGGGAATTCCATCTATGGCTACACCTTC.

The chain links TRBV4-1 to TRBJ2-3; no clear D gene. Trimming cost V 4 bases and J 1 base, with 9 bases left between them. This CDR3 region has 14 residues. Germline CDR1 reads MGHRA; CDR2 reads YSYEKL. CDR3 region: CASSPGSGTDTQYF. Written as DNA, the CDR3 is TGCGCCAGCAGCCCCGGATCCGGCACAGATACGCAGTATTTT.

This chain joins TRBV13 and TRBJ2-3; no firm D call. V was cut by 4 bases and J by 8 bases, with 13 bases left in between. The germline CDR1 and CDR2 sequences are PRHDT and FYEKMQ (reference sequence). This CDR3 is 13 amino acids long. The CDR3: CASSSKRAGTQYF. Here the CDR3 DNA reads TGTGCCAGCAGCTCCAAACGGGCTGGTACGCAGTATTTT.

The CDR3 bases are TGTGCCTGGACTCTTCTCGGGGCAGAGGGTACTGAAGCTTTCTTT. Its protein is CAWTLLGAEGTEAFF. The rearrangement joins TRBV30 to TRBJ1-1; tentative D call: TRBD1 (5 bases). V lost 4 bases and J lost 5, with 20 bases in between. The CDR3 has 15 residues. Germline lookup yields CDR1 GTSNPN and CDR2 SVGIG (reference sequence). The full variable domain, completed using reference TRBV30 and TRBJ1-1, is SQTIHQWPATLVQPVGSPLSLECTVEGTSNPNLYWYRQAAGRGLQLLFYSVGIGQISSEVPQNLSASRPQDRQFILSSKKLLLSDSGFYLCAWTLLGAEGTEAFFGQGTRLTVV.

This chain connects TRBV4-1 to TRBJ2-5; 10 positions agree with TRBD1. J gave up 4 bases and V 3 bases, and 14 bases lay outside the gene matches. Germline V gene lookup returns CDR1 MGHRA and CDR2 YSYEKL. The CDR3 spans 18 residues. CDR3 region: CASSQTNFGQGGVETQYF. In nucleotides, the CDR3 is TGCGCCAGCAGCCAGACGAACTTTGGACAGGGGGGTGTAGAGACCCAGTACTTC.

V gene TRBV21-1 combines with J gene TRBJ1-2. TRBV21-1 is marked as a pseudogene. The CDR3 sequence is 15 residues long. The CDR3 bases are TGTGCCAGCAGCAAAGTTCCGGGGCCCTACGATGGCTACACCTTC. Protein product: CASSKVPGPYDGYTF.

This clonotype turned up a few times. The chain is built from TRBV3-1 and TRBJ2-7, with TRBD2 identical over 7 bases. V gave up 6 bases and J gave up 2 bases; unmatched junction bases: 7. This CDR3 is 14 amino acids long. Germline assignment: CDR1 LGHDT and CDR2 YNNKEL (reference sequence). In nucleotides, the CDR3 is TGTGCCAGCAGGAAGGGAGGGAACGCCTACGAGCAGTACTTC. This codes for CASRKGGNAYEQYF.

Written as DNA, the CDR3 is TGTGCCAGCAGCTCTCTCGCCCCAGATACGCAGTATTTT. Translation gives CASSSLAPDTQYF. The chain links TRBV5-4 to TRBJ2-3; no reliable D call. CDR3 length: 13 residues. V lost 3 bases and J 4 bases, leaving 9 bases between the germline ends. Germline CDR1 SGHNT, CDR2 YYREEE (reference sequence).

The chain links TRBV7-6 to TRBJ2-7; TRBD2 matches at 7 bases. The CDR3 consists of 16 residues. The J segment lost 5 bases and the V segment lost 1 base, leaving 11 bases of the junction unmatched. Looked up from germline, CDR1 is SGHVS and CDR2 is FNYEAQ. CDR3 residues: CASSLDIAGASDEQYF. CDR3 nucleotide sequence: TGTGCCAGCAGCTTAGATATCGCGGGAGCCTCGGACGAGCAGTACTTC.

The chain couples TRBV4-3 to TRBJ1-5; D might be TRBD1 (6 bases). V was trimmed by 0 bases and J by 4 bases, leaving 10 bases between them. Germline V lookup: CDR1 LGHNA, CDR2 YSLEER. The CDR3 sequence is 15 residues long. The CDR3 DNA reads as TGCGCCAGCAGCCAAGAAACAGGGCCAAATCAGCCCCAGCATTTT. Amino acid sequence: CASSQETGPNQPQHF.

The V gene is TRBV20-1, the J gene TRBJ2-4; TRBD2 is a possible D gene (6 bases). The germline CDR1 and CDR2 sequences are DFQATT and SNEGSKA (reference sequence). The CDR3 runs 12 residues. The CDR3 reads CTSGDLGGIQYF. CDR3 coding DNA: TGCACCTCGGGGGACCTGGGCGGCATTCAGTACTTC.

The CDR3 spells CASSLSRLMSHEQFF. The CDR3 bases are TGTGCCAGCAGCTTATCGAGACTAATGAGTCATGAGCAGTTCTTC. V is TRBV7-2 and J is TRBJ2-1, with TRBD2 as a possible D gene (5 bases). This CDR3 comprises 15 residues. The V gene lost 2 bases and the J gene lost 8 bases, with 16 bases spanning the gap. The V gene's germline CDR1 is SGHTA and CDR2 FQGNSA.

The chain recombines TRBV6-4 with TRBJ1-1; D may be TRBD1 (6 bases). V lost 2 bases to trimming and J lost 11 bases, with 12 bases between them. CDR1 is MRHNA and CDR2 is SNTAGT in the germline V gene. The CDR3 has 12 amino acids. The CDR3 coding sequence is TGTGCCAGCAGTGACCGGGGGCGGAGGGCTTTCTTT. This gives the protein CASSDRGRRAFF.

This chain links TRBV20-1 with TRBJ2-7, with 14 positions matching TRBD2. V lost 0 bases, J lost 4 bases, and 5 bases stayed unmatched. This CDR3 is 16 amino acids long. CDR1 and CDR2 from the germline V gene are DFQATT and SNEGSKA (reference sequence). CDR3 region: CSARDGTSGRIYEQYF. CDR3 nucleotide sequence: TGCAGTGCTAGAGATGGGACTAGCGGGAGAATATACGAGCAGTACTTC.

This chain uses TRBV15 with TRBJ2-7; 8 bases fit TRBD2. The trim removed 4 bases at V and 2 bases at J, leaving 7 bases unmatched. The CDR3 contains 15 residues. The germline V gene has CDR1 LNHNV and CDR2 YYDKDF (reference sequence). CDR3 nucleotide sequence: TGTGCCACCAGCACACAGACTAGCGCTACCTACGAGCAGTACTTC. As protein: CATSTQTSATYEQYF.

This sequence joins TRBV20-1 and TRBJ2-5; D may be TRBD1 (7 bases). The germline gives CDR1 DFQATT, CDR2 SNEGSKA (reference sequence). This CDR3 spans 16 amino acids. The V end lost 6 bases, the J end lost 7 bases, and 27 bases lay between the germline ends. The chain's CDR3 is CSAPSVKGASGGTQYF. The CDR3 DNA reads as TGCAGTGCCCCTAGCGTAAAGGGGGCCTCAGGAGGGACCCAGTACTTC.

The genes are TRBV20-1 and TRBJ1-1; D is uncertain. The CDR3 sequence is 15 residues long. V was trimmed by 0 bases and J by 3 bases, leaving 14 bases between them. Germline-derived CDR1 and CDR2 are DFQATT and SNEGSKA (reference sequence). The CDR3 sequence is CSARDALIGDTEAFF. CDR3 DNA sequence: TGCAGTGCTAGAGATGCGTTAATTGGGGACACTGAAGCTTTCTTT.

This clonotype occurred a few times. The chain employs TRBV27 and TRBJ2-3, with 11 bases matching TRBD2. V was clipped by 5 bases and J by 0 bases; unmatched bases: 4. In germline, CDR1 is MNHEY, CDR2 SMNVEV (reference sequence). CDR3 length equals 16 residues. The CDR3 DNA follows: TGTGCCAGCAGTCTCAGACTAGCGGGGAGCACAGATACGCAGTATTTT. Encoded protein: CASSLRLAGSTDTQYF.

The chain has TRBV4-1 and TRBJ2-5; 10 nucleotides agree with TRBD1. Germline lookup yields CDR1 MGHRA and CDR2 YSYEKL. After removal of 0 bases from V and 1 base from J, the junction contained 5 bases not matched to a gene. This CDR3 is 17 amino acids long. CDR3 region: CASSQERGQGVQETQYF. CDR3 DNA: TGCGCCAGCAGCCAAGAACGTGGACAGGGGGTCCAAGAGACCCAGTACTTC.

The CDR3 region has the DNA TGCAGTGGCACCGGAACAGGGACTGGAAACACCATATATTTT. It encodes CSGTGTGTGNTIYF. V is TRBV20-1 and J is TRBJ1-3, with D perhaps TRBD1 (6 bases). The ends were cut back, 7 bases at V and 2 bases at J, with 15 bases in the middle. The CDR3 runs to 14 residues. The germline gives CDR1 DFQATT, CDR2 SNEGSKA (reference sequence).

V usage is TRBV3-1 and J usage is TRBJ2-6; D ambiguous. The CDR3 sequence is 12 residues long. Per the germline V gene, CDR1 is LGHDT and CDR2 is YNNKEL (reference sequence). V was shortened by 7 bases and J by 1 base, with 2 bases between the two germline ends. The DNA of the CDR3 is TGTGCCAGCATATCTGGGGCCAACGTCCTGACTTTC. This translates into CASISGANVLTF. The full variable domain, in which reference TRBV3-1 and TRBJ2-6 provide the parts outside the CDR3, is DTAVSQTPKYLVTQMGNDKSIKCEQNLGHDTMYWYKQDSKKFLKIMFSYNNKELIINETVPNRFSPKSPDKAHLNLHINSLELGDSAVYFCASISGANVLTFGAGSRLTVL.

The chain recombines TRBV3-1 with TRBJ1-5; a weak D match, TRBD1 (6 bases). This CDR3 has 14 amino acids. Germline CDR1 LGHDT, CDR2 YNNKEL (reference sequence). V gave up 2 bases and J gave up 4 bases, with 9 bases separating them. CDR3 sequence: CASSQFQGNQPQHF. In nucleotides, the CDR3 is TGTGCCAGCAGCCAATTCCAGGGGAATCAGCCCCAGCATTTT.

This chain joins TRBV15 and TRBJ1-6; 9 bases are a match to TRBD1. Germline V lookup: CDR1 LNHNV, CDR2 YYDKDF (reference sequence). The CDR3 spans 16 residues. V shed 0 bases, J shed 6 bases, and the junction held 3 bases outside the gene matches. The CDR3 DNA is TGTGCCACCAGCAGAGAGCCGGACAGGGGTAATTCACCCCTCCACTTT. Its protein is CATSREPDRGNSPLHF.

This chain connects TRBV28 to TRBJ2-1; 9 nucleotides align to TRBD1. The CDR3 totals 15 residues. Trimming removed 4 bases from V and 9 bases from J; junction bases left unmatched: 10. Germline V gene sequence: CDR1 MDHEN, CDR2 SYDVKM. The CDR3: CASSYTGGRGIEQFF. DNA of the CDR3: TGTGCCAGCAGTTACACAGGGGGCCGCGGGATTGAGCAGTTCTTC. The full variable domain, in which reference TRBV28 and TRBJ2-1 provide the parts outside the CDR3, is DVKVTQSSRYLVKRTGEKVFLECVQDMDHENMFWYRQDPGLGLRLIYFSYDVKMKEKGDIPEGYSVSREKKERFSLILESASTNQTSMYLCASSYTGGRGIEQFFGPGTRLTVL.

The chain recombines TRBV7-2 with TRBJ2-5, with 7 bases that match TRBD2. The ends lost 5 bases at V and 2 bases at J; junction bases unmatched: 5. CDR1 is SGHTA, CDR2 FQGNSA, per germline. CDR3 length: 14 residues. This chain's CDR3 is CASSLGTIQETQYF. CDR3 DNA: TGTGCCAGCAGCCTCGGGACTATACAAGAGACCCAGTACTTC.

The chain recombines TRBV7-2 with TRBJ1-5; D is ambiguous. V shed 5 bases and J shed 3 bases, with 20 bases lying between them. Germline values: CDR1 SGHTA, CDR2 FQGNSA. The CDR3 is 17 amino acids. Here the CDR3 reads CASSPRLLEGLNQPQHF. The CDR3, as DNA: TGTGCCAGCAGCCCAAGATTGTTGGAAGGACTCAATCAGCCCCAGCATTTT.